A single sample is the source of the 22 T cell receptor beta chains below, sequenced in a study of T cells after yellow fever vaccination (dated by TCRdb to the late 2010s). The method behind the library was 5' RACE. The sample was run on an Illumina HiSeq 2500. Through fastp at Q25 and MiXCR, TCRdb rebuilt clones from the public reads, retaining in-frame beta chains. Rows are unified per CDR3 protein, each entry keeping the most common DNA and genes. The sample table shows about 360,000 distinct CDR3 sequences, and roughly 6.2% are seen once. Approximately 16% of the sample goes to the ten largest clones. Sample treatment or condition, as interpreted from the label and publication: live attenuated yellow fever vaccine strain. The starting material was PBMCs, obtained 5 days after the yellow fever booster vaccination. These receptors were obtained from a man aged 25-45 years who received the YFV17D yellow fever vaccine.

Many counts were recorded for this clonotype. The CDR3 bases are TGTGCCAGCAGCCAAGGCGCCAGTAGAAAGTATTTT. It is translated as CASSQGASRKYF. The chain couples TRBV3-1 to TRBJ2-3; D ambiguous. V gave up 1 base and J gave up 13 bases, with 12 bases separating them. Germline V gene lookup returns CDR1 LGHDT and CDR2 YNNKEL (reference sequence). The CDR3 extends over 12 amino acids.

This clonotype was seen many times. J is TRBJ2-3 and V is TRBV7-2; the D is unclear. Looked up from germline, CDR1 is SGHTA and CDR2 is FQGNSA. V lost 2 bases to trimming and J lost 2 bases, with 5 bases between them. The CDR3 totals 13 residues. The CDR3 is CASSLPHTDTQYF. In DNA, the CDR3 is TGTGCCAGCAGCTTACCCCACACAGATACGCAGTATTTT.

This rearrangement joins TRBV11-2 to TRBJ2-6; unclear D gene. In germline, CDR1 is SGHAT, CDR2 FQNNGV. V was cut by 4 bases and J by 2 bases, with 18 bases left in between. The CDR3 is made up of 18 amino acids. CDR3 nucleotide sequence: TGTGCCAGCAGCTGGGGAACATGGGCCGCGCCTGGGGCCAACGTCCTGACTTTC. This codes for CASSWGTWAAPGANVLTF.

This clonotype has more than one count but fewer than ten. J is TRBJ2-4 and V is TRBV20-1, with TRBD1 identical over 12 bases. The germline V gene has CDR1 DFQATT and CDR2 SNEGSKA (reference sequence). The CDR3 runs to 16 residues. V lost 4 bases to trimming and J lost 1 base; unmatched junction nucleotides: 5. The CDR3 bases are TGCAGTGCTATGTGGGACAGGGGGCTGGCCAAAAACATTCAGTACTTC. It specifies CSAMWDRGLAKNIQYF.

Here the CDR3 DNA reads TGTGCCAGGGGGACAGGCATCGAGCAGTACTTC. Protein: CARGTGIEQYF. The chain couples TRBV12-3 or TRBV12-4 to TRBJ2-7; the match to TRBD1 covers 8 bases. Germline trimming cut 9 bases from V and 6 bases from J; bases unmatched to any gene: 4. The CDR3 is 11 residues long.

V gene TRBV5-1 combines with J gene TRBJ1-3; D unresolved. Per germline, CDR1 SGHRS and CDR2 YFSETQ. The V gene lost 4 bases and the J gene lost 0 bases, with 20 bases spanning the gap. The CDR3 contains 18 residues. CDR3: CASSPSEPLMVSGNTIYF. CDR3 coding DNA: TGCGCCAGCAGCCCTAGTGAGCCCTTGATGGTCTCTGGAAACACCATATATTTT. Using reference TRBV5-1 and TRBJ1-3 for the parts outside the CDR3, the full variable domain is KAGVTQTPRYLIKTRGQQVTLSCSPISGHRSVSWYQQTPGQGLQFLFEYFSETQRNKGNFPGRFSGRQFSNSRSEMNVSTLELGDSALYLCASSPSEPLMVSGNTIYFGEGSWLTVV.

This clonotype was counted between two and nine times. The chain couples TRBV5-5 to TRBJ1-1; 9 nucleotides line up with TRBD1. The CDR3 is 14 amino acids. The V gene's germline CDR1 is SGHKS and CDR2 YYEKEE (reference sequence). V gave up 9 bases and J gave up 5 bases; unmatched junction bases: 11. The CDR3 region has the DNA TGTGCCACCGCTTTGATCGACAGGGGGACTGAAGCTTTCTTT. Translated: CATALIDRGTEAFF.

CDR3 bases: TGTGCCAGCACCACGGGACTAGTGTCTCTCGAGCAGTACTTC. Its translation is CASTTGLVSLEQYF. The rearrangement uses TRBV6-2 or TRBV6-3 and TRBJ2-7, with TRBD2 matching over 8 bases. J gave up 6 bases and V 7 bases, and 11 bases lay outside the gene matches. Looked up from germline, CDR1 is MNHEY and CDR2 is SVGEGT. The CDR3 is made up of 14 amino acids.

This clonotype was observed a few times. Written as DNA, the CDR3 is TGTGCCAGCAGCTTTATGGACAGACCGAACACTGAAGCTTTCTTT. This sequence encodes CASSFMDRPNTEAFF. The chain couples TRBV5-6 to TRBJ1-1; D perhaps matches TRBD1 (6 bases). The V end lost 2 bases, the J end lost 1 base, and 12 bases lay between the germline ends. The germline V gene encodes CDR1 SGHDT and CDR2 YYEEEE. CDR3 size: 15 residues.

The CDR3 sequence: CATRGTGTDFTGELFF. DNA of the CDR3: TGTGCCACCAGAGGGACCGGGACAGACTTCACCGGGGAGCTGTTTTTT. This chain connects TRBV24-1 to TRBJ2-2; the match to TRBD1 covers 7 bases. The CDR3 runs to 16 residues. The ends lost 7 bases at V and 4 bases at J; junction bases unmatched: 11. CDR1 is KGHDR and CDR2 is SFDVKD in the germline V gene.

CDR3 in DNA: TGCAGTGCAACACAGACTAGGTTTCCTATCTCCGGGGAGCTGTTTTTT. It encodes CSATQTRFPISGELFF. The chain recombines TRBV20-1 with TRBJ2-2; weak D call: TRBD2 (6 bases). Trimming removed 6 bases from V and 6 bases from J, with 23 bases in between. CDR3 length: 16 amino acids. Germline CDR1 is DFQATT and CDR2 is SNEGSKA (reference sequence).

This chain links TRBV9 with TRBJ2-1, with a weak D call TRBD1 (5 bases). Germline CDR1 SGDLS, CDR2 YYNGEE. Trimming took off 4 bases at V and 12 bases at J, with 14 bases between the two ends. The CDR3 consists of 12 residues. In nucleotides, the CDR3 is TGTGCCAGCAGCAAGGACACCAGCAGGCAGTTCTTC. It yields the protein CASSKDTSRQFF.

At least ten counts were recorded for this clonotype. This sequence joins TRBV5-1 and TRBJ1-6; possible D gene TRBD1, 5 bases. The CDR3 extends over 13 amino acids. V lost 3 bases, J lost 9 bases, and 10 bases lay in between. Germline assignment: CDR1 SGHRS and CDR2 YFSETQ. In nucleotides, the CDR3 is TGCGCCAGCAGCTGGGACGTGGGTTCACCCCTCCACTTT. This gives the protein CASSWDVGSPLHF.

This clonotype came up many times. CDR3 amino acids: CSARDGGVAEAFF. The DNA of the CDR3 is TGCAGTGCTAGAGATGGAGGCGTTGCTGAAGCTTTCTTT. The rearrangement uses TRBV20-1 and TRBJ1-1; the D is unclear. The CDR3 contains 13 residues. Trimming stripped 0 bases from V and 6 bases from J, with 11 bases between. The germline CDR1 and CDR2 sequences are DFQATT and SNEGSKA (reference sequence).

This clonotype was detected a few times. V is TRBV29-1 and J is TRBJ2-1; TRBD2 matches 7 bases. Germline values: CDR1 SQVTM, CDR2 ANQGSEA. CDR3 size: 13 residues. Trimming at V came to 6 bases and at J to 6 bases, leaving 8 bases not matched to a gene. CDR3: CSVPGLSFNEQFF. The CDR3, as DNA: TGCAGCGTCCCGGGACTATCTTTCAATGAGCAGTTCTTC.

The V call is TRBV6-2 or TRBV6-3, the J call TRBJ2-7; D uncertain. This CDR3 region has 11 residues. V shed 5 bases and J shed 5 bases, with 7 bases lying between them. The V gene's germline CDR1 is MNHEY and CDR2 SVGEGT. The CDR3 DNA follows: TGTGCCAGCAGTGACGTTGACGAGCAGTACTTC. Translated, it gives CASSDVDEQYF.

This rearrangement joins TRBV9 to TRBJ2-2, with D hard to call. V shed 2 bases and J shed 6 bases, with 11 bases lying between them. Germline V CDR1 and CDR2: SGDLS, YYNGEE. CDR3 length equals 14 residues. The DNA for the CDR3 is TGTGCCAGCAGCGTGACTCAGACACCCGGGGAGCTGTTTTTT. Translated, it gives CASSVTQTPGELFF.

There are a few counts of this clonotype. The chain links TRBV20-1 to TRBJ1-5; 8 bases agree with TRBD1. Germline trimming cut 3 bases from V and 0 bases from J; bases unmatched to any gene: 7. This CDR3 comprises 16 residues. Per germline, CDR1 DFQATT and CDR2 SNEGSKA (reference sequence). CDR3 residues: CSASPHRGDSNQPQHF. CDR3 DNA: TGCAGTGCTAGCCCCCACAGGGGGGATAGCAATCAGCCCCAGCATTTT.

In its sample, this clonotype was seen many times. As DNA, the CDR3 is TGTGCCATCAGTACTCAGGGAGTTTCGCAAGAGACCCAGTACTTC. It is translated as CAISTQGVSQETQYF. J is TRBJ2-5 and V is TRBV10-3; perhaps D is TRBD1 or TRBD2 (5 bases each). The CDR3 sequence is 15 residues long. V dropped 5 bases and J dropped 2 bases, with 15 bases sitting between them. Per germline, CDR1 ENHRY and CDR2 SYGVKD.

This chain connects TRBV7-9 to TRBJ2-2; D is ambiguous. Germline V gene sequence: CDR1 SEHNR, CDR2 FQNEAQ (reference sequence). CDR3 length: 10 residues. V lost 5 bases to trimming and J lost 7 bases, with 2 bases between them. CDR3 protein: CASSLGELFF. CDR3 nucleotides: TGTGCCAGCAGCCTCGGGGAGCTGTTTTTT. The variable domain in full, completed from reference TRBV7-9 and TRBJ2-2, reads DTGVSQNPRHKITKRGQNVTFRCDPISEHNRLYWYRQTLGQGPEFLTYFQNEAQLEKSRLLSDRFSAERPKGSFSTLEIQRTEQGDSAMYLCASSLGELFFGEGSRLTVL.

In its sample, this clonotype was seen many times. V gene TRBV5-1 combines with J gene TRBJ2-3; TRBD1 aligns across 8 bases. Germline V gives CDR1 SGHRS, CDR2 YFSETQ. The junction had 8 bases not matched to a gene; V was cut back by 3 bases and J by 2 bases. The CDR3 is 16 residues long. This CDR3 reads CASSSPPGQVTDTQYF. Written as DNA, the CDR3 is TGCGCCAGCAGCTCGCCGCCGGGACAGGTCACAGATACGCAGTATTTT.

This clonotype came up many times. This rearrangement joins TRBV5-6 to TRBJ2-7; 10 positions agree with TRBD2. The junction had 9 bases not matched to a gene; V was cut back by 7 bases and J by 5 bases. Per the germline V gene, CDR1 is SGHDT and CDR2 is YYEEEE. The CDR3 is made up of 14 amino acids. Written as DNA, the CDR3 is TGTGCCAGCGGCCTAGCGGGAGCTCACAACGAGCAGTACTTC. Its translation: CASGLAGAHNEQYF. Filled out from reference TRBV5-6 and TRBJ2-7, the complete variable domain reads DAGVTQSPTHLIKTRGQQVTLRCSPKSGHDTVSWYQQALGQGPQFIFQYYEEEERQRGNFPDRFSGHQFPNYSSELNVNALLLGDSALYLCASGLAGAHNEQYFGPGTRLTVT.